The sequence of this T cell receptor beta chain was determined in a study of shared clonotypes between healthy human individuals. As concerns this clone: Its antigen is unidentified.

General study points: Sharing across several donors was seen in 4% to 6.5% of naive CD4 clonotypes. Naive subsets generally exceeded memory subsets in estimated richness.

This CDR3 has 15 residues. The germline V gene has CDR1 MNHEY and CDR2 SVGAGI. Trimming took 5 bases from V and 4 from J; bases not matched to a gene: 10. Deep was the level used in running the assay. Sequencing was performed with immunoSEQ multiplex PCR; in TCRdb, only in-frame clones are kept and a portion is missing. The table records some 2 million clones, approximately 94% of them present only once. Naive-designated CD8 cells lacked CD45RO, were positively enriched for CCR7, and omitted terminally differentiated effector memory CD45RA+ cells. The gene calls are TRBV6-5 and TRBJ2-5, with TRBD2 identical over 7 bases. The TCR originated in a man younger than 35 in good health. Sample: naive CD8+ T cells sorted from blood. As DNA, the CDR3 is TGTGCCAGCAGTCCCGTGGCGGGAGAATCAGAGACCCAGTACTTC. Residues: CASSPVAGESETQYF.